The 26 T cell receptor beta chains presented below share a single source sample, sequenced in a study of CD8 T cells in ankylosing spondylitis. Each CDR3 protein gets one entry after TCRdb re-called the 5' RACE reads with MiXCR. The sample contains 150,000 to 200,000 distinct CDR3 sequences, about 20% of which appear only once. The sequencing input was blood, either unsorted or a sorted T cell fraction (not recorded which). The receptors stem from a male donor under 30 with ankylosing spondylitis or in good health (not recorded which).

The V call is TRBV18, the J call TRBJ1-5; D not resolved. CDR1 is KGHSH and CDR2 is LQKENI in the germline V gene. With 1 base removed from V and 3 bases from J, the gap between germline ends came to 10 bases. The length of the CDR3 is 15 residues. Here the CDR3 reads CASSPQGLDNQPQHF. CDR3 nucleotides: TGTGCCAGCTCACCACAGGGTTTGGACAATCAGCCCCAGCATTTT.

This clonotype was counted many times. The chain links TRBV6-2 or TRBV6-3 to TRBJ2-1; perhaps D is TRBD1 or TRBD2 (5 bases each). Germline assignment: CDR1 MNHEY and CDR2 SVGEGT. V shed 2 bases and J shed 8 bases, with 19 bases lying between them. The CDR3 runs 16 residues. The CDR3 is CASSYQGRNQVDEQFF. The CDR3 coding sequence is TGTGCCAGCAGTTACCAGGGACGCAACCAGGTCGATGAGCAGTTCTTC.

This clonotype was recorded many times. J is TRBJ2-2 and V is TRBV24-1, with D maybe TRBD2 (6 bases). Germline-derived CDR1 and CDR2 are KGHDR and SFDVKD. This CDR3 region has 16 residues. Between the trimmed V and J ends, which lost 3 bases and 7 bases, there was a span of 17 bases. Here the CDR3 reads CATSDPRLGSVGELFF. DNA of the CDR3: TGTGCCACCAGTGATCCAAGACTAGGGAGTGTCGGGGAGCTGTTTTTT.

CDR3 amino acids: CSVALGTPYNEQFF. The CDR3 DNA follows: TGCAGCGTTGCGCTGGGGACACCCTACAATGAGCAGTTCTTC. The chain couples TRBV29-1 to TRBJ2-1; tentative D call: TRBD1 (6 bases). Germline lookup yields CDR1 SQVTM and CDR2 ANQGSEA. CDR3 length: 14 residues. Trimming left V 4 bases short and J 2 bases short, with 12 bases between.

In this sample, this clonotype turned up many times. The CDR3 DNA sequence: TGTGCCAGCAGCTTAGACACAGAGAACACCGGGGAGCTGTTTTTT. It yields the protein CASSLDTENTGELFF. J is TRBJ2-2 and V is TRBV7-6; D is undetermined. The CDR3 loop spans 15 amino acids. With 1 base removed from V and 1 base from J, the gap between germline ends came to 7 bases. Germline CDR1 is SGHVS and CDR2 is FNYEAQ.

Many counts were recorded for this clonotype. The genes are TRBV29-1 and TRBJ2-7; D remains ambiguous. V lost 0 bases and J 6 bases, leaving 6 bases between the germline ends. The germline gives CDR1 SQVTM, CDR2 ANQGSEA. The CDR3 sequence is 11 residues long. CDR3 DNA sequence: TGCAGCGTTGAAGAAGGTCCCGAGCAGTACTTC. This gives the protein CSVEEGPEQYF.

This clonotype was seen ten or more times. The rearrangement joins TRBV28 to TRBJ1-1; TRBD1 aligns across 8 bases. Germline V gene lookup returns CDR1 MDHEN and CDR2 SYDVKM. Germline trimming cut 4 bases from V and 5 bases from J; bases unmatched to any gene: 6. This CDR3 contains 14 residues. The CDR3 DNA follows: TGTGCCAGCAGTTATACAGGGGGTTATACTGAAGCTTTCTTT. Its translation is CASSYTGGYTEAFF.

The chain uses TRBV29-1 and TRBJ2-7, with TRBD1 as a possible D gene (6 bases). CDR1 SQVTM and CDR2 ANQGSEA come from the germline V gene. The CDR3 length is 15 residues. V shed 5 bases and J shed 4 bases, with 21 bases lying between them. CDR3 in amino acids: CSVRDLGPTGYEQYV. In DNA form, the CDR3 reads TGCAGCGTTAGGGACCTGGGACCAACAGGGTACGAGCAGTACGTC.

This clonotype was picked up many times. The J gene is TRBJ2-5, the V gene TRBV6-2 or TRBV6-3, with 7 nucleotides matching TRBD2. V lost 2 bases and J lost 4; bases outside the gene matches: 7. The CDR3 is 15 amino acids. The germline gives CDR1 MNHEY, CDR2 SVGEGT. CDR3: CASSYLGGRGETQYF. CDR3 sequence (DNA): TGTGCCAGCAGTTACCTGGGCGGGAGAGGAGAGACCCAGTACTTC.

This clonotype was observed at least ten times. This chain connects TRBV10-3 to TRBJ2-7; 7 nucleotides match TRBD1. With 6 bases clipped from V and 5 bases from J, the junction kept 7 bases outside the gene matches. CDR3 size: 13 residues. Germline V gives CDR1 ENHRY, CDR2 SYGVKD. The DNA of the CDR3 is TGTGCCATCAGGTTGACAGGGCACGACGAGCAGTACTTC. It specifies CAIRLTGHDEQYF.

There are many counts of this clonotype. The rearrangement joins TRBV4-2 to TRBJ2-5, with 8 bases that match TRBD2. Germline-derived CDR1 and CDR2 are LGHNA and YNFKEQ. J lost 3 bases, V lost 4 bases, and 10 bases had no gene match. The CDR3 loop spans 16 amino acids. DNA for the CDR3: TGTGCCAGCAGCCCATCACAGACTAGCGCTGAAGAGACCCAGTACTTC. Translation: CASSPSQTSAEETQYF.

This clonotype was seen many times. The chain links TRBV29-1 to TRBJ2-1, with TRBD1 as a possible D gene (6 bases). V lost 0 bases and J 2 bases, leaving 14 bases between the germline ends. The CDR3 runs 16 residues. Germline CDR1 is SQVTM and CDR2 is ANQGSEA. The CDR3 region has the DNA TGCAGCGTTGAAGATGGTGGGGGCTCTACCTACAATGAGCAGTTCTTC. This gives the protein CSVEDGGGSTYNEQFF.

This clonotype has at least ten counts. This chain connects TRBV13 to TRBJ2-3; D might be TRBD2 (7 bases). The V end lost 3 bases, the J end lost 5 bases, and 12 bases lay between the germline ends. Germline V gene lookup returns CDR1 PRHDT and CDR2 FYEKMQ (reference sequence). This CDR3 is built from 14 residues. The CDR3 coding sequence is TGTGCCAGCAGCTTTCAGGGGAGGGAAGATACGCAGTATTTT. It is translated as CASSFQGREDTQYF.

This clonotype was detected many times. The chain joins TRBV5-1 to TRBJ1-4; 9 bases are a match to TRBD1. The V segment lost 1 base and the J segment 7 bases; nucleotides outside the gene matches: 5. The CDR3 is made up of 15 amino acids. The V gene's germline CDR1 is SGHRS and CDR2 YFSETQ. CDR3 protein: CASSLLGTGIEKLFF. The CDR3 coding sequence is TGCGCCAGCAGCTTGCTAGGGACAGGGATTGAAAAACTGTTTTTT.

This clonotype was counted at least ten times. The V call is TRBV5-1, the J call TRBJ1-5; the D is unclear. This CDR3 is built from 13 residues. Trimming removed 0 bases at V and 6 bases at J, with 7 bases between. Germline-derived CDR1 and CDR2 are SGHRS and YFSETQ. The DNA for the CDR3 is TGCGCCAGCAGCTTGGAAGGTCGTCAGCCCCAGCATTTT. It is translated as CASSLEGRQPQHF.

This rearrangement joins TRBV29-1 to TRBJ2-7; tentative D call: TRBD2 (5 bases). Trimming shortened V by 0 bases and J by 3 bases, and 15 bases separated the two germline ends. The CDR3 consists of 15 residues. Germline V gives CDR1 SQVTM, CDR2 ANQGSEA. The chain's CDR3 is CSVEDPGSLGYEQYF. The CDR3 DNA follows: TGCAGCGTTGAAGATCCGGGGTCCCTCGGCTACGAGCAGTACTTC.

Ten or more counts support this clonotype. This chain uses TRBV7-8 with TRBJ2-1; D is perhaps TRBD1 or TRBD2 (6 bases each). The V end lost 1 base, the J end lost 4 bases, and 14 bases lay between the germline ends. The germline gives CDR1 SGHVS, CDR2 FQNEAQ. This CDR3 region has 16 residues. The CDR3 sequence is CASSLEAGGEYNEQFF. In DNA, the CDR3 is TGTGCCAGCAGCTTAGAAGCCGGGGGCGAGTACAATGAGCAGTTCTTC.

Ten or more counts support this clonotype. CDR3 sequence (DNA): TGTGCCATCAGGACCGGGACAGGGAGCGACGAGCAGTACTTC. Translated: CAIRTGTGSDEQYF. This chain connects TRBV10-3 to TRBJ2-7, with 9 positions matching TRBD1. Germline V CDR1 and CDR2: ENHRY, SYGVKD. The CDR3 covers 14 residues. Unmatched junction bases numbered 8, after V lost 6 bases and J lost 5 bases.

V gene TRBV7-9 combines with J gene TRBJ1-1; TRBD1 matches 8 bases. This CDR3 has 14 amino acids. V dropped 5 bases and J dropped 4; count of bases not matched to a gene: 6. The germline gives CDR1 SEHNR, CDR2 FQNEAQ (reference sequence). The CDR3 nucleotides read TGTGCCAGCAGCCGTCAAACAGGGGGCACTGAAGCTTTCTTT. Translation gives CASSRQTGGTEAFF.

This clonotype was recorded at least ten times. The chain uses TRBV11-2 and TRBJ1-1; D unresolved. The CDR3 totals 16 residues. Germline lookup yields CDR1 SGHAT and CDR2 FQNNGV. Deletions cut 3 bases from V and 0 bases from J, with 14 bases between. CDR3 sequence reads: CASSFPSGLMNTEAFF. The CDR3 DNA follows: TGTGCCAGCAGCTTCCCTTCAGGACTTATGAACACTGAAGCTTTCTTT.

This clonotype was counted ten times or more. This chain uses TRBV5-1 with TRBJ2-7; 8 bases align to TRBD2. The ends lost 2 bases at V and 3 bases at J; junction bases unmatched: 4. Germline values: CDR1 SGHRS, CDR2 YFSETQ. The CDR3 totals 14 residues. Written as DNA, the CDR3 is TGCGCCAGCAGCTTAGCGGGAGATAACTACGAGCAGTACGTC. This sequence encodes CASSLAGDNYEQYV.

This clonotype was picked up many times. This sequence joins TRBV5-1 and TRBJ2-1; the match to TRBD2 covers 10 bases. The V gene end was trimmed by 4 bases and the J gene end by 2 bases; junction bases not matched to a gene: 9. Germline values: CDR1 SGHRS, CDR2 YFSETQ. The CDR3 is 17 amino acids. In DNA form, the CDR3 reads TGCGCCAGCAGCCCGTGGCCTAGCGGGAGAGCCTACAATGAGCAGTTCTTC. Its protein is CASSPWPSGRAYNEQFF.

This clonotype was detected many times. This rearrangement joins TRBV11-2 to TRBJ2-2; D is uncertain. The germline gives CDR1 SGHAT, CDR2 FQNNGV. The CDR3 is 15 amino acids. Deletions cut 1 base from V and 1 base from J, with 7 bases between. In DNA form, the CDR3 reads TGTGCCAGCAGCTTAGGGCTTTTGAACACCGGGGAGCTGTTTTTT. Translating it yields CASSLGLLNTGELFF.

This clonotype has at least ten counts. This chain uses TRBV4-1 with TRBJ2-4; a possible D gene is TRBD1 (6 bases). This CDR3 region has 19 residues. Germline CDR1 reads MGHRA; CDR2 reads YSYEKL. The germline V and J ends were trimmed by 0 bases and 2 bases, with 20 bases remaining between them. DNA for the CDR3: TGCGCCAGCAGCCAAGAGTCCAACGAGGTCAGGGGACCCAAAAACATTCAGTACTTC. As protein: CASSQESNEVRGPKNIQYF.

This clonotype occurred many times. The chain couples TRBV12-3 or TRBV12-4 to TRBJ1-1; weak D call: TRBD1 (5 bases). V was shortened by 3 bases and J by 6 bases, with 14 bases between the two germline ends. The CDR3 spans 14 residues. CDR3 amino acids: CASSLGVGEPEAFF. For the CDR3, the DNA is TGTGCCAGCAGTTTGGGGGTGGGGGAGCCTGAAGCTTTCTTT.

This clonotype was seen at least ten times. The chain employs TRBV18 and TRBJ1-1; possibly TRBD1 for D (5 bases). The CDR3 has 16 amino acids. V was clipped by 4 bases and J by 2 bases, with 17 bases between them. Per the germline V gene, CDR1 is KGHSH and CDR2 is LQKENI. CDR3 loop: CASSLNWGFDNTEAFF. As DNA, the CDR3 is TGTGCCAGCTCACTAAACTGGGGGTTTGACAACACTGAAGCTTTCTTT.